Sequencing of this T cell receptor beta chain was carried out in a study of shared clonotypes between healthy human individuals. V trimming: 8 bases; J trimming: 6 bases; junction bases outside the gene matches: 4. Germline V lookup: CDR1 SGHTA, CDR2 FQGTGA. The CDR3 length is 13 residues. Whole-study results and caveats: Expectations were that clonotype sharing among donors would be affected by sequencing depth. Generally, estimated richness proved larger in naive subsets than it did in memory subsets.

Produced via immunoSEQ multiplex PCR; TCRdb's table is partial and in-frame only. Of approximately 700,000 clones listed, 73% are singletons. CD4+ cell separation produced CD45RA+ naive and CD45RA-negative memory subsets. This clone has just a few counts. Its antigen remains unknown. This receptor was identified in a woman aged 25 to 45 in good health. The sequenced sample was memory CD4+ T cells sorted from blood. Subset reported: CD45RA-negative fraction. V gene TRBV7-3 combines with J gene TRBJ2-3; TRBD2 matches at 11 bases. CDR3 nucleotide sequence: TGTGCCAGCGGAACTAGCGGGAGCGATACGCAGTATTTT. This encodes CASGTSGSDTQYF.